This T cell receptor beta chain is from a study of control samples from healthy donors and cancer patients. Some clones are missing from TCRdb's copy, which holds only in-frame ones; the method was immunoSEQ multiplex PCR. The sample lists tens of thousands of clones; roughly nine tenths were seen once. The CDR3 has 15 amino acids. V lost 0 bases, J lost 6 bases, and 5 bases stayed unmatched. Germline CDR1 reads MNHEY; CDR2 reads SVGAGI. The rearrangement uses TRBV6-5 and TRBJ2-4; 7 bases are shared with TRBD1. The sequence came from a man aged 55 to 69 with colorectal cancer. Source material: PBMCs. The CDR3 reads CASSYSSSGGNIQYF. CDR3 nucleotides: TGTGCCAGCAGTTACTCTAGTTCAGGGGGAAACATTCAGTACTTC.